A selection of T cell receptor beta chains follows, all from one sample in a study of CD8+ T cells in alopecia areata. The data were produced by immunoSEQ multiplex PCR, yet TCRdb's version contains in-frame clones alone and is incomplete. The top ten clones hold around 25% of a sample with more than 130,000 clones, roughly four fifths of them seen once. Sample: CD8+ T cells sorted from blood, taken at week 4, from a patient treated with tofacitinib. Every receptor here comes from a human donor with alopecia areata. CDR3s include the opening cysteine and the closing phenylalanine or tryptophan. The listing skips clone size in some rows; elsewhere it reads once, few, many or a size class.

. | TRBV4-1 | 15 | CASKRGAGATDTQYF
medium-sized | TRBV5-4 | 17 | CASSLAGRTSGGETQYF
. | TRBV11-2 | 16 | CASSLVPLSALETQYF
. | TRBV10-3 | 14 | CAISDSRGLETQYF
. | TRBV29-1 | 16 | CSVALLDRGPSYEQYF
. | TRBV19 | 14 | CASSVGSSYNEQFF
few | TRBV7-2 | 15 | CASSWTGSNTGELFF
. | TRBV5-1 | 13 | CASSLLGTDTQYF
. | TRBV27 | 13 | CASSFGNGNEQFF
. | TRBV27 | 14 | CASRMAGLNNEQFF
. | TRBV5-5 | 17 | CASSYAGQGASNEKLFF
. | TRBV4-1 | 15 | CASSQVSTLGETQYF
. | TRBV7-9 | 17 | CASSLFDRVPSTDTQYF
. | TRBV13 | 13 | CASSPGTDEEQFF
once | TRBV9 | 14 | CASSVEGSQETQYF
. | TRBV5-4 | 12 | CASSNQGNTIYF
few | TRBV29-1 | 14 | CSVEGDRSSYEQYF
. | TRBV15 | 14 | CATSSSSDPPEQYF
. | TRBV12-5 | 14 | CASGRGNSYNEQFF
. | TRBV7-3 | 14 | CASSPIGRPFEAFF
. | TRBV11-1 | 12 | CASSSTATEAFF
. | TRBV4-3 | 17 | CASSQLPGPGGADTQYF
. | TRBV4-2 | 14 | CASSQEGVTYEQYF
once | TRBV11-1 | 13 | CASSFSGPYEQYF
. | TRBV4-1 | 16 | CASSQERSFSNQPQHF
. | TRBV5-4 | 14 | CASSQEGIQETQYF
. | TRBV6-5 | 15 | CASSKSPGANYEQYF
. | TRBV5-4 | 15 | CASSLAGQGIETQYF
. | TRBV10-3 | 13 | CAISEETLEKLFF
. | TRBV29-1 | 15 | CSVVGGGRNIYEQYF
. | TRBV7-9 | 16 | CASLGHFVTGANVLTF
. | TRBV7-2 | 15 | CASSLLGLINNEQFF
. | TRBV7-8 | 16 | CASSLEGGLVEDTQYF
. | TRBV7-9 | 19 | CASNPLVPSWGLSTDTQYF
. | TRBV27 | 14 | CASSFLAPRAVQYF
. | TRBV9 | 12 | CASSVGVETQYF
. | TRBV10-2 | 11 | CASSNSYEQYF
. | TRBV7-9 | 12 | CASSLGRSEAFF
. | TRBV18 | 17 | CASSPLRFNTITDTQYF
. | TRBV2 | 18 | CASSYGTSGTIPTYEQYF
once | TRBV7-9 | 14 | CASSLTSRAGELFF
. | TRBV19 | 15 | CASSTQQSSYNEQFF
. | TRBV7-8 | 16 | CASSLWRGSSYNEQFF
. | TRBV6-1 | 16 | CASSERAQHSNQPQHF
. | TRBV2 | 17 | CASSDGGSGQAIYEQYF
. | TRBV27 | 14 | CASSSMDRVETQYF
. | TRBV12-2 | 18 | CASRLAHGTSGGGETQYF
few | TRBV19 | 15 | CASSPGTSGEETQYF
. | TRBV5-1 | 15 | CASSLEGMTGETQYF
. | TRBV5-1 | 18 | CASSLTGTSGYSYNEQFF
. | TRBV29-1 | 15 | CSVEGSGTGGAEAFF
once | TRBV6-5 | 12 | CASSPGTDTQYF
. | TRBV5-1 | 15 | CASSPGRGIDTEAFF
. | TRBV7-9 | 11 | CASGPGDTQYF